These 20 T cell receptor beta chains were sequenced from one sample in a study of shared clonotypes between healthy human individuals. The assay was immunoSEQ multiplex PCR, and TCRdb's table has in-frame clones only and misses some. The data show 2 million to 2.5 million clones, less than 95% seen once. What was sequenced was naive CD4+ T cells from PBMCs. Subset in this sample: CD45RA+ positively selected. The receptor set was obtained from a young man in good health. Some clones in this sample may be carry-over from other donors' samples.

This clone was recorded once. This chain joins TRBV15 and TRBJ2-7; D ambiguous. CDR3 length equals 14 residues. Per germline, CDR1 LNHNV and CDR2 YYDKDF (reference sequence). Trimming removed 6 bases from V and 0 bases from J, with 12 bases in between. CDR3 DNA sequence: TGTGCCACCAGTTCGTCCAGGAGCTCCTACGAGCAGTACTTC. Its protein product is CATSSSRSSYEQYF.

V is TRBV6-5 and J is TRBJ2-1; D is unclear. The CDR3 spans 12 residues. V lost 6 bases and J lost 8, with 11 bases in between. Germline V gives CDR1 MNHEY, CDR2 SVGAGI. The CDR3 DNA reads TGTGCCAGCAGCCTCAACCCCGATGAGCAGTTCTTC. Protein: CASSLNPDEQFF.

This chain connects TRBV19 to TRBJ2-6; D is unresolved. Trimming took off 6 bases at V and 0 bases at J, with 6 bases between the two ends. Looked up from germline, CDR1 is LNHDA and CDR2 is SQIVND (reference sequence). The CDR3 totals 14 residues. CDR3 coding DNA: TGTGCCAGTAGCCCGTACTCTGGGGCCAACGTCCTGACTTTC. Translated, it gives CASSPYSGANVLTF. Full variable domain (remainder filled in from reference TRBV19 and TRBJ2-6): DGGITQSPKYLFRKEGQNVTLSCEQNLNHDAMYWYRQDPGQGLRLIYYSQIVNDFQKGDIAEGYSVSREKKESFPLTVTSAQKNPTAFYLCASSPYSGANVLTFGAGSRLTVL.

The gene calls are TRBV27 and TRBJ2-7; 7 positions agree with TRBD1. Looked up from germline, CDR1 is MNHEY and CDR2 is SMNVEV (reference sequence). With V trimmed by 4 bases and J by 12 bases, 9 bases remained unmatched. The CDR3 totals 12 residues. In DNA form, the CDR3 reads TGTGCCAGCAGTTCCGACGACAGGGTGCTGTACTTC. Translation: CASSSDDRVLYF.

This clone was found once. The DNA of the CDR3 is TGTGCCATCAGTGAGGACAGCGTTGGGGGCTACACCTTC. Amino acids: CAISEDSVGGYTF. The rearrangement links TRBV10-3 to TRBJ1-2; possible D gene TRBD1, 5 bases. CDR1 and CDR2 from the germline V gene are ENHRY and SYGVKD. The V gene lost 2 bases and the J gene lost 8 bases, with 12 bases spanning the gap. This CDR3 contains 13 residues.

The rearrangement uses TRBV19 and TRBJ1-2; D perhaps matches TRBD1 (6 bases). The ends were cut back, 3 bases at V and 4 bases at J, with 12 bases in the middle. This CDR3 is 14 amino acids long. The V gene's germline CDR1 is LNHDA and CDR2 SQIVND (reference sequence). CDR3 in amino acids: CASSIGGAGYGYTF. CDR3 sequence (DNA): TGTGCCAGTAGTATCGGGGGCGCGGGCTATGGCTACACCTTC.

The CDR3 nucleotides read TGTGCCAGCAGTGTGGGGTTTTTCCACGAGCAGTACTTC. Residues: CASSVGFFHEQYF. The gene calls are TRBV2 and TRBJ2-7; no definite D call. The germline V gene encodes CDR1 SNHLY and CDR2 FYNNEI. With 4 bases removed from V and 5 bases from J, the gap between germline ends came to 12 bases. The CDR3 sequence is 13 residues long.

The chain couples TRBV19 to TRBJ2-4; D gene unclear. CDR1 is LNHDA, CDR2 SQIVND, per germline (reference sequence). The CDR3 is made up of 13 amino acids. V lost 7 bases, J lost 3 bases, and 10 bases lay in between. CDR3 residues: CASKWKGKNIQYF. CDR3 in DNA: TGTGCCAGTAAGTGGAAGGGCAAAAACATTCAGTACTTC.

The chain is built from TRBV29-1 and TRBJ1-2; a possible D gene is TRBD1 (5 bases). V was trimmed by 1 base and J by 9 bases, leaving 9 bases between them. Germline values: CDR1 SQVTM, CDR2 ANQGSEA. The CDR3 covers 11 residues. This chain's CDR3 is CSVEGGVSYTF. Written as DNA, the CDR3 is TGCAGCGTTGAAGGGGGCGTGAGCTACACCTTC.

The genes are TRBV18 and TRBJ1-5, with TRBD1 identical over 9 bases. This CDR3 is built from 15 residues. Unmatched junction bases numbered 3, after V lost 1 base and J lost 5 bases. Looked up from germline, CDR1 is KGHSH and CDR2 is LQKENI. CDR3 DNA: TGTGCCAGCTCACCACGGGACAGGGTCGATCAGCCCCAGCATTTT. Encoded protein: CASSPRDRVDQPQHF.

The rearrangement uses TRBV6-6 and TRBJ2-3, with D maybe TRBD2 (5 bases). V lost 1 base to trimming and J lost 3 bases, with 14 bases between them. This CDR3 spans 16 amino acids. Germline-derived CDR1 and CDR2 are MNHNY and SVGAGI (reference sequence). The CDR3: CASSYYLPGGTDTQYF. The CDR3 coding sequence is TGTGCCAGCAGTTACTACCTACCTGGCGGGACAGATACGCAGTATTTT.

This sequence joins TRBV28 and TRBJ2-5, with TRBD2 matching 12 bases. The junction had 19 bases not matched to a gene; V was cut back by 6 bases and J by 5 bases. The germline V gene has CDR1 MDHEN and CDR2 SYDVKM. CDR3 size: 19 residues. The CDR3 DNA reads as TGTGCCAGCAGCCCGTTGGTTCTAGCGGGAGGGGCCGGTAGGGAGACCCAGTACTTC. Its translation is CASSPLVLAGGAGRETQYF.

This rearrangement joins TRBV6-6 to TRBJ1-3; D possibly corresponds to TRBD1 (5 bases). The CDR3 is 16 amino acids. Germline CDR1 is MNHNY and CDR2 is SVGAGI (reference sequence). Trimming stripped 0 bases from V and 0 bases from J, with 9 bases between. CDR3 amino acids: CASSYSGTSSGNTIYF. The DNA for the CDR3 is TGTGCCAGCAGTTACTCAGGGACCAGCTCTGGAAACACCATATATTTT.

This clone was seen a single time. The same CDR3 can be traced to other DNA sequences in this sample. The J gene is TRBJ1-3, the V gene TRBV28; no definite D call. CDR1 and CDR2 (germline): MDHEN, SYDVKM. Trimming shortened V by 5 bases and J by 0 bases, and 8 bases separated the two germline ends. The CDR3 is 14 residues long. The DNA of the CDR3 is TGTGCCAGCAGTACGGGAGCCTCTGGAAACACCATATATTTT. Protein: CASSTGASGNTIYF.

This clone showed up just a few times. V is TRBV18 and J is TRBJ1-2; 7 nucleotides line up with TRBD1. CDR1 is KGHSH and CDR2 is LQKENI in the germline V gene. The CDR3 contains 15 residues. V lost 3 bases, J lost 4 bases, and 8 bases stayed unmatched. The CDR3 DNA follows: TGTGCCAGCTCACCGGGACAGACAGAGTCCTATGGCTACACCTTC. It yields the protein CASSPGQTESYGYTF.

This chain links TRBV5-1 with TRBJ2-2, with 8 bases identical to TRBD2. The CDR3 contains 15 residues. The V gene's germline CDR1 is SGHRS and CDR2 YFSETQ. The junction had 6 bases not matched to a gene; V was cut back by 6 bases and J by 2 bases. The CDR3: CASTQLAVNTGELFF. DNA of the CDR3: TGCGCCAGCACCCAACTAGCGGTTAACACCGGGGAGCTGTTTTTT.

As to this clone: Other DNA sequences in the sample encode the same CDR3. The chain recombines TRBV9 with TRBJ2-5, with TRBD2 identical over 13 bases. CDR3 length: 16 residues. Germline-derived CDR1 and CDR2 are SGDLS and YYNGEE. V trimming: 4 bases; J trimming: 1 base; junction bases outside the gene matches: 4. Here the CDR3 reads CASSPRLAGGQETQYF. CDR3 bases: TGTGCCAGCAGCCCCCGACTAGCGGGAGGCCAAGAGACCCAGTACTTC.

The chain combines TRBV6-5 with TRBJ1-2; perhaps TRBD1 as D (5 bases). The CDR3 length is 13 residues. In germline, CDR1 is MNHEY, CDR2 SVGAGI. Trimming shortened V by 7 bases and J by 8 bases, and 17 bases separated the two germline ends. The CDR3 nucleotides read TGTGCCAGCATCCAACCCGGGGCGGGAGGCTACACCTTC. Amino acids: CASIQPGAGGYTF.

The V gene is TRBV6-5, the J gene TRBJ2-7, with TRBD2 identical over 8 bases. CDR3 length equals 15 residues. The ends lost 7 bases at V and 0 bases at J; junction bases unmatched: 8. The germline CDR1 and CDR2 sequences are MNHEY and SVGAGI. In nucleotides, the CDR3 is TGTGCCAGCACCCTAACTAGCGGAAACTCCTACGAGCAGTACTTC. It specifies CASTLTSGNSYEQYF.

This chain uses TRBV29-1 with TRBJ2-5; 7 nucleotides match TRBD2. The J segment lost 3 bases and the V segment lost 4 bases, leaving 2 bases of the junction unmatched. Germline V gives CDR1 SQVTM, CDR2 ANQGSEA. The CDR3 contains 12 residues. The CDR3 here is CSVVAGEETQYF. In DNA form, the CDR3 reads TGCAGCGTTGTTGCGGGAGAAGAGACCCAGTACTTC.